This TCR beta chain is drawn from a study of blood T cell repertoires in COVID-19. For the study at large: Acute and convalescent COVID-19 specimens originated in the United States, Italy and Spain. T cells, B-cell-depleted T cells, or PBMCs provided the cDNA or gDNA that served as material.

How the authors handled the data: Quantification of nucleated cells was approximated via reference gene primer amplification. Sequenced by immunoSEQ multiplex PCR; TCRdb stores in-frame clones only, minus some. V, J and clone size reflect that table, while D and trimming were determined from the DNA. The repertoire consists of fewer than 130,000 clones, with approximately 82% occurring once and the leading ten covering approximately 3.9%. The J segment lost 5 bases and the V segment lost 2 bases, leaving 8 bases of the junction unmatched. CDR1 LGHNA and CDR2 YSLEER come from the germline V gene. The CDR3 contains 15 residues.

This clonotype was obtained from a woman of 80 years or more with acute or convalescent COVID-19. The source material was peripheral blood. This rearrangement joins TRBV4-3 to TRBJ2-7; TRBD2 aligns across 8 bases. The CDR3 loop is CASSQNREGSHEQYF. The CDR3 DNA follows: TGCGCCAGCAGCCAAAACCGGGAGGGATCGCACGAGCAGTACTTC.